This TCR beta chain was observed in a study of post-analysis software for immune sequencing data. Comments on this clonotype: Its antigen remains unknown.

Unique molecular identifiers were carried by the TCR beta cDNA libraries. Each CDR3 protein is one row after TCRdb ran MiXCR on the PCR reads. The table has more than 450,000 distinct CDR3 sequences, about 44% seen once. General study results and limits: Patients showed TRBV5-6, TRBV5-1 and TRBV20-1 among four to six TRBV segments more frequent than in controls.

Germline CDR1 DFQATT, CDR2 SNEGSKA (reference sequence). V lost 5 bases and J 0 bases, leaving 12 bases between the germline ends. CDR3 length: 14 residues. This receptor was taken from a girl between 5 and 17 years old with multiple sclerosis. Source material: blood. This chain uses TRBV20-1 with TRBJ2-3; D is unresolved. DNA for the CDR3: TGCAGTGCTCTTTGCAGTCTAAGCACAGATACGCAGTATTTT. Translated: CSALCSLSTDTQYF.